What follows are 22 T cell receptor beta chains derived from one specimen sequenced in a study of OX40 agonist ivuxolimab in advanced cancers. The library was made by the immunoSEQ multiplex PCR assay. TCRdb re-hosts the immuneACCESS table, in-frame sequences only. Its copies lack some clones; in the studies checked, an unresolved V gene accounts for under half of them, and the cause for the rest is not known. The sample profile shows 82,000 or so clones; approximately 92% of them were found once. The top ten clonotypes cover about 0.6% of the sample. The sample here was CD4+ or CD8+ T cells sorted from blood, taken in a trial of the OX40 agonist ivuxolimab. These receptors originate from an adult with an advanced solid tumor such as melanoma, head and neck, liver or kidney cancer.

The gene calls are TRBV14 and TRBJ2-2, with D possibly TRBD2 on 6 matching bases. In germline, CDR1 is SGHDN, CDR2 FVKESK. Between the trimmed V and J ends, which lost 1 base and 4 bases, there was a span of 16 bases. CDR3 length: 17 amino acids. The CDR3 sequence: CASSQAAGGSGTGELFF. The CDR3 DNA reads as TGTGCCAGCAGCCAAGCGGCTGGGGGGAGTGGCACCGGGGAGCTGTTTTTT.

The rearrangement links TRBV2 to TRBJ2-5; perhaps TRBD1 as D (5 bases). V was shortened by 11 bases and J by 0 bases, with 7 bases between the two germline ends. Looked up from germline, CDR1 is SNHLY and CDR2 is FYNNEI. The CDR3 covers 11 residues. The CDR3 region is CAGAYQETQYF. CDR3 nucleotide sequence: TGTGCCGGGGCGTACCAAGAGACCCAGTACTTC.

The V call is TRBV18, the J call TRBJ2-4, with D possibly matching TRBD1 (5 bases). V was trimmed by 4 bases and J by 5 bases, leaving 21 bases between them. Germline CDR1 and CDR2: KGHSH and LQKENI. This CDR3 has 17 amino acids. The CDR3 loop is CASSLQGVFQSQNIQYF. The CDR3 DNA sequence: TGTGCCAGCTCACTTCAAGGGGTATTTCAATCCCAAAACATTCAGTACTTC. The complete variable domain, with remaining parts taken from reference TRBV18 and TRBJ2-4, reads NAGVMQNPRHLVRRRGQEARLRCSPMKGHSHVYWYRQLPEEGLKFMVYLQKENIIDESGMPKERFSAEFPKEGPSILRIQQVVRGDSAAYFCASSLQGVFQSQNIQYFGAGTRLSVL.

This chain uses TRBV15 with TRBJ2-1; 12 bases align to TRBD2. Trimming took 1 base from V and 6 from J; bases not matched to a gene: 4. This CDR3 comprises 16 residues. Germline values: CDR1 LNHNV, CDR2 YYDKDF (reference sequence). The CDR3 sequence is CATSRGATSGSNEQFF. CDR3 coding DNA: TGTGCCACCAGCAGAGGGGCGACTAGCGGGAGCAATGAGCAGTTCTTC.

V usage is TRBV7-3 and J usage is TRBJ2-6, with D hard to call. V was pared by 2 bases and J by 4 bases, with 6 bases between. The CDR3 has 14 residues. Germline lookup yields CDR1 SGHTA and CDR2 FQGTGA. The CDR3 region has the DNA TGTGCCAGCAGCTTAGTATCAGGGGCCAACGTCCTGACTTTC. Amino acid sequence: CASSLVSGANVLTF. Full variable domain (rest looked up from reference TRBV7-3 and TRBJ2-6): GAGVSQTPSNKVTEKGKYVELRCDPISGHTALYWYRQSLGQGPEFLIYFQGTGAADDSGLPNDRFFAVRPEGSVSTLKIQRTERGDSAVYLCASSLVSGANVLTFGAGSRLTVL.

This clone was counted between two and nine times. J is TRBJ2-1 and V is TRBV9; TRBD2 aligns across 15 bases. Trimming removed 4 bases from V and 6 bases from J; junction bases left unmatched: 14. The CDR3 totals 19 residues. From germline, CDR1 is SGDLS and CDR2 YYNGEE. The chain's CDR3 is CASSPGLAGGRGVVNEQFF. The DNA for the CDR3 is TGTGCCAGCAGCCCGGGACTAGCGGGAGGTCGGGGGGTTGTCAATGAGCAGTTCTTC.

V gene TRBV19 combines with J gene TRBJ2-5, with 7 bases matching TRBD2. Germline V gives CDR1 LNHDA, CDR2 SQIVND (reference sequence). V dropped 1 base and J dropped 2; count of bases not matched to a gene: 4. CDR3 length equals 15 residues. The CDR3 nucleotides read TGTGCCAGTAGTATAGGGCGGGGGAGGCAAGAGACCCAGTACTTC. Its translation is CASSIGRGRQETQYF.

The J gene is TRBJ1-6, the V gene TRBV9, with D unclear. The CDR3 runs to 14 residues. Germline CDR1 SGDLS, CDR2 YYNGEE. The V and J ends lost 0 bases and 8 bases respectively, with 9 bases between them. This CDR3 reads CASSVAPSDSPLHF. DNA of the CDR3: TGTGCCAGCAGCGTAGCCCCGTCTGATTCACCCCTCCACTTT.

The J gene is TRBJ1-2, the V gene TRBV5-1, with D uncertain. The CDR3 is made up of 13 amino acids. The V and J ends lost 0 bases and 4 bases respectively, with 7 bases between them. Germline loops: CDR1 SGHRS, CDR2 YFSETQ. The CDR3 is CASSLESVYGYTF. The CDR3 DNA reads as TGCGCCAGCAGCTTGGAGTCAGTCTATGGCTACACCTTC.

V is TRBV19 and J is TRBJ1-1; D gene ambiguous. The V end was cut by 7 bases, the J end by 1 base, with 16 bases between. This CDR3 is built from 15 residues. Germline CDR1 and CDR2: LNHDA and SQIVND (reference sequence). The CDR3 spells CASIGLYAGNTEAFF. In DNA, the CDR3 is TGTGCCAGTATCGGGCTGTACGCGGGGAACACTGAAGCTTTCTTT.

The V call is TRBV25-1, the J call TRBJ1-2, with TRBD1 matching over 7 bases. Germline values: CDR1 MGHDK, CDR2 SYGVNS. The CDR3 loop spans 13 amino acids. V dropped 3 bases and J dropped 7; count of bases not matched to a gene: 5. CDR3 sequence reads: CASSDRGNRGYTF. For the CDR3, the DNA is TGTGCCAGCAGTGACAGGGGGAATCGTGGCTACACCTTC.

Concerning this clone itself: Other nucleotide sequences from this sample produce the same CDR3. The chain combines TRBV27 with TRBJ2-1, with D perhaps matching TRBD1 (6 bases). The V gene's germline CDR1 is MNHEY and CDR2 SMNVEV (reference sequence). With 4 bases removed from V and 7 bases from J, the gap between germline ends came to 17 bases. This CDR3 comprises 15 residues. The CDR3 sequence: CASSYQSEGDNEQFF. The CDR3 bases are TGTGCCAGCAGTTATCAGTCAGAGGGGGATAATGAGCAGTTCTTC.

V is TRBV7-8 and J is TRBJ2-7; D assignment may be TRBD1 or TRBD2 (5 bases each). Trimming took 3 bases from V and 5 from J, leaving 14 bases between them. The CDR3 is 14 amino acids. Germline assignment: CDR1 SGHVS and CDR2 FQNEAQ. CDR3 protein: CASSFVWGSDEQYF. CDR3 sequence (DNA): TGTGCCAGCAGCTTCGTTTGGGGGTCAGACGAGCAGTACTTC.

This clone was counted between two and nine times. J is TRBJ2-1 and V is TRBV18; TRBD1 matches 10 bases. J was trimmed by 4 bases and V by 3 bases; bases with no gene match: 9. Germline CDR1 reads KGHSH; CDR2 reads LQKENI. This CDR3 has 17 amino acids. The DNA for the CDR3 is TGTGCCAGCTCACCCGATATGACAGGGGGCAGGTACAATGAGCAGTTCTTC. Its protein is CASSPDMTGGRYNEQFF.

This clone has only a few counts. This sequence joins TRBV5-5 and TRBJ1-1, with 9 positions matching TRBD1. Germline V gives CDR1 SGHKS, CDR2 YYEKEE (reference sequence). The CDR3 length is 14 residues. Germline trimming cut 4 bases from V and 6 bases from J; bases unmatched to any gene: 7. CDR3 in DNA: TGTGCCAGCAGCATCTCCGGGACAGGGCCTGAAGCTTTCTTT. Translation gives CASSISGTGPEAFF.

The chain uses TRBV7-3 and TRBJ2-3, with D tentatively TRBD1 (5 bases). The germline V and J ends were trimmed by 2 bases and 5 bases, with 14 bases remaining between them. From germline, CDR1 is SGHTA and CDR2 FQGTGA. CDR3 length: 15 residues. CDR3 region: CASSLWQAGQDTQYF. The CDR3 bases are TGTGCCAGCAGCTTATGGCAGGCAGGGCAAGATACGCAGTATTTT.

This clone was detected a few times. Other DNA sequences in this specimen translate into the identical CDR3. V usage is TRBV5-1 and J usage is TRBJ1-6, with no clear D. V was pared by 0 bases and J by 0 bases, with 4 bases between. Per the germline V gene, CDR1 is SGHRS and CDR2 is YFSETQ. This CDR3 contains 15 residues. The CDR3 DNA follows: TGCGCCAGCAGCTTGGACGGCTCCTATAATTCACCCCTCCACTTT. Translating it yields CASSLDGSYNSPLHF.

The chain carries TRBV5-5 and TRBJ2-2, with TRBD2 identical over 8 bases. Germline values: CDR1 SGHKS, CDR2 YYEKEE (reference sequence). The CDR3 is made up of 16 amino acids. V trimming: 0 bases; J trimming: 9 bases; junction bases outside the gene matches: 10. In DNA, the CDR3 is TGTGCCAGCAGCTTGGACCCGGCGGGGGGCTACCGGGAGCTGTTTTTT. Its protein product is CASSLDPAGGYRELFF.

This CDR3 reads CASREGFGNTIYF. The CDR3 DNA follows: TGTGCCAGCCGAGAGGGGTTCGGAAACACCATATATTTT. V gene TRBV2 combines with J gene TRBJ1-3; D is possibly TRBD1 (5 bases). Trimming removed 8 bases from V and 4 bases from J, with 12 bases in between. Germline-derived CDR1 and CDR2 are SNHLY and FYNNEI. The CDR3 consists of 13 residues. Based on the CDR3 plus reference TRBV2 and TRBJ1-3, the full variable domain is EPEVTQTPSHQVTQMGQEVILRCVPISNHLYFYWYRQILGQKVEFLVSFYNNEISEKSEIFDDQFSVERPDGSNFTLKIRSTKLEDSAMYFCASREGFGNTIYFGEGSWLTVV.

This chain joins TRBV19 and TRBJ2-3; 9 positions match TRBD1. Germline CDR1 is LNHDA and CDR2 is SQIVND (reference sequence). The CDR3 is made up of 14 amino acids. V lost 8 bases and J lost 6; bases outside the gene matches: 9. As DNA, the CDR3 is TGTGCCAGTGCTCCGGGACAGGGTCAGGATACGCAGTATTTT. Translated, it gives CASAPGQGQDTQYF.

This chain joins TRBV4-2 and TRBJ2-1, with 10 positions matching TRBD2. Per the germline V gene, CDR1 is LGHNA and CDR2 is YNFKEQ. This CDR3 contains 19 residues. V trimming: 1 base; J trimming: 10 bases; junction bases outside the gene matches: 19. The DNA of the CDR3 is TGTGCCAGCAGCCAAGGGCTGTCTAGCGGGGGATACCGGGAGGGAGAGCAGTTCTTC. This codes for CASSQGLSSGGYREGEQFF.

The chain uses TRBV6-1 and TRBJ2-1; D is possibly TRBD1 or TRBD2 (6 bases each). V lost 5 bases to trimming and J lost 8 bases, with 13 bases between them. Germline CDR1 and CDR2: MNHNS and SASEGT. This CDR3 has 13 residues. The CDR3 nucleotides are TGTGCCAGCAGTCCCACCGGGGGCGATGAGCAGTTCTTC. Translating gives CASSPTGGDEQFF.